This T cell receptor (beta chain) was captured by sequencing in a study of CD8 T cells in ankylosing spondylitis. Overall study findings and caveats: Prior work had noted some motif variants in reactive arthritis blood and synovial fluid. Disease-linked clones reportedly showed significant enrichment in matched ankylosing spondylitis synovial fluid. Researchers report that disease-linked clones proved CD8+ and relatively rare in peripheral blood. Blood from ankylosing spondylitis patients appeared to carry a characteristic roughly eight-variant TCR beta motif.

Each CDR3 protein gets one entry after TCRdb re-called the 5' RACE reads with MiXCR. The sample records fewer than 200,000 distinct CDR3 sequences, roughly 18% being singletons. Germline loops: CDR1 MRHNA, CDR2 SNTAGT. The CDR3 has 13 amino acids. V was pared by 3 bases and J by 7 bases, with 12 bases between. To note about this clonotype: What it recognizes is unknown.

The source material was blood, either unsorted or a sorted T cell fraction (not recorded which). The chain employs TRBV6-4 and TRBJ1-1; possible D gene TRBD1, 5 bases. The source is a male donor with ankylosing spondylitis or in good health (not recorded which). CDR3: CASSESQGDEAFF. CDR3 in DNA: TGTGCCAGCAGTGAAAGTCAGGGAGATGAAGCTTTCTTT.